The subject of this entry is one T cell receptor beta chain. Its matching antigen is unknown. The entry originates in a study of shared clonotypes between healthy human individuals. Whole-study context: Ranging from 18 to 49 in age, donors were a couple of women and a few men. Findings and caveats of the study: Rarefaction analysis demonstrated incomplete sorted-subset sequencing notwithstanding large depth. Lower generation probabilities were found for non-shared clonotypes than for those shared by all four donors. Generally, naive subsets came out with larger estimated richness than memory subsets.

Libraries were prepared by immunoSEQ multiplex PCR; TCRdb keeps only in-frame clonotypes and omits some of them. Among 950,000 to 1,100,000 clones listed, about 75% were seen once. The receptor was isolated from a man between 18 and 35 years old in good health. The sequenced sample consisted of memory CD4+ T cells sorted from blood. Stated subset: CD45RA-negative fraction.

The CDR3, as DNA: TGTGCCATCAGTGAGTCAAGCGGGAGGGCCTATGAGCAGTTCTTC. Translating gives CAISESSGRAYEQFF. The J gene is TRBJ2-1, the V gene TRBV10-3; 10 bases are shared with TRBD2. The junction had 4 bases not matched to a gene; V was cut back by 0 bases and J by 8 bases. CDR1 and CDR2 from the germline V gene are ENHRY and SYGVKD. This CDR3 region has 15 residues.